The next 18 T cell receptor beta chains were all read from a single sample in a study of shared clonotypes between healthy human individuals. The assay was immunoSEQ multiplex PCR, and TCRdb's table has in-frame clones only and misses some. The table records over 1.4 million clones, more than 95% of them present only once. Sequences were obtained from naive CD4+ T cells sorted from blood. Documented subset: CD45RA+ positively selected. The receptor source for this set is a man aged 25 to 40 in good health.

This chain uses TRBV11-3 with TRBJ1-1; D gene uncertain. The CDR3 is 13 amino acids. Trimming left V 3 bases short and J 1 base short, with 6 bases between. The germline V gene has CDR1 SGHNT and CDR2 YENEEA. CDR3 protein: CASSFSGNTEAFF. The CDR3 nucleotides read TGTGCCAGCAGCTTTTCAGGGAACACTGAAGCTTTCTTT.

The chain carries TRBV28 and TRBJ2-1; the D is unclear. The CDR3 is made up of 14 amino acids. Trimming shortened V by 7 bases and J by 9 bases, and 19 bases separated the two germline ends. CDR1 and CDR2 (germline): MDHEN, SYDVKM. The CDR3 protein is CASTPQRRVSEQFF. The CDR3 region has the DNA TGTGCCAGCACTCCCCAGAGAAGGGTTAGTGAGCAGTTCTTC.

The chain couples TRBV7-9 to TRBJ2-1; D call uncertain. This CDR3 has 18 amino acids. V was clipped by 4 bases and J by 4 bases, with 23 bases between them. CDR1 and CDR2 from the germline V gene are SEHNR and FQNEAQ (reference sequence). The CDR3 reads CASSSRRSSSTLYNEQFF. CDR3 in DNA: TGTGCCAGCAGCTCGCGTAGATCGAGCTCTACCTTATACAATGAGCAGTTCTTC.

V gene TRBV19 combines with J gene TRBJ1-1; D remains unclear. The CDR3 sequence is 14 residues long. Germline CDR1 reads LNHDA; CDR2 reads SQIVND (reference sequence). V shed 4 bases and J shed 0 bases, with 9 bases lying between them. The CDR3 here is CASSSPGLNTEAFF. In nucleotides, the CDR3 is TGTGCCAGTAGTAGCCCAGGCCTGAACACTGAAGCTTTCTTT.

A single count supports this clone. The rearrangement joins TRBV4-2 to TRBJ2-5; either TRBD1 or TRBD2 may supply D (5 bases each). Trimming took off 5 bases at V and 3 bases at J, with 10 bases between the two ends. Per germline, CDR1 LGHNA and CDR2 YNFKEQ. CDR3 length: 13 amino acids. CDR3 sequence (DNA): TGTGCCAGCAGCTTGGTGGGGGAAGAGACCCAGTACTTC. Protein product: CASSLVGEETQYF.

The chain couples TRBV29-1 to TRBJ1-4, with 7 positions matching TRBD1. V was pared by 4 bases and J by 5 bases, with 7 bases of the junction left unmatched. The CDR3 loop spans 14 amino acids. Per germline, CDR1 SQVTM and CDR2 ANQGSEA. CDR3: CSVGTGPFNEKLFF. CDR3 bases: TGCAGCGTTGGGACAGGTCCCTTCAATGAAAAACTGTTTTTT.

This chain uses TRBV7-2 with TRBJ1-2; the match to TRBD1 covers 9 bases. The V and J ends lost 8 bases and 1 base, in that order; junction bases with no gene match: 2. CDR1 and CDR2 (germline): SGHTA, FQGNSA. This CDR3 is 13 amino acids long. CDR3 nucleotide sequence: TGTGCCAGCGGGACAGGGATTAACTATGGCTACACCTTC. This translates into CASGTGINYGYTF.

The V gene is TRBV7-9, the J gene TRBJ2-1, with D unclear. Germline V lookup: CDR1 SEHNR, CDR2 FQNEAQ (reference sequence). CDR3 length: 13 amino acids. The V end lost 3 bases, the J end lost 8 bases, and 11 bases lay between the germline ends. CDR3 sequence (DNA): TGTGCCAGCAGCTTCCGGACCACAGATGAGCAGTTCTTC. This gives the protein CASSFRTTDEQFF.

This chain connects TRBV15 to TRBJ2-3; TRBD1 matches 7 bases. The CDR3 runs 16 residues. Trimming at V came to 1 base and at J to 2 bases, leaving 6 bases not matched to a gene. Per the germline V gene, CDR1 is LNHNV and CDR2 is YYDKDF (reference sequence). CDR3 nucleotides: TGTGCCACCAGCAGAGTAAAGGGACAGCTCACAGATACGCAGTATTTT. It codes for CATSRVKGQLTDTQYF. Drawing the rest from reference TRBV15 and TRBJ2-3, the complete variable domain is DAMVIQNPRYQVTQFGKPVTLSCSQTLNHNVMYWYQQKSSQAPKLLFHYYDKDFNNEADTPDNFQSRRPNTSFCFLDIRSPGLGDTAMYLCATSRVKGQLTDTQYFGPGTRLTVL.

Note on this clone: This sample includes further DNA sequences coding for the same CDR3. CDR3 sequence: CASSQVNEQFF. In DNA, the CDR3 is TGTGCCAGCAGCCAAGTGAATGAGCAGTTCTTC. V gene TRBV14 combines with J gene TRBJ2-1, with D hard to call. Trimming cost V 1 base and J 7 bases, with 2 bases left between them. Germline V gene sequence: CDR1 SGHDN, CDR2 FVKESK. There are 11 residues in the CDR3.

The rearrangement uses TRBV7-3 and TRBJ2-1, with D uncertain. V lost 2 bases and J lost 8, with 22 bases in between. The germline V gene encodes CDR1 SGHTA and CDR2 FQGTGA. The CDR3 is 17 residues long. For the CDR3, the DNA is TGTGCCAGCAGCTTAGACGGGTTAGGTTCCCCCCTCGATGAGCAGTTCTTC. It specifies CASSLDGLGSPLDEQFF.

This clone was seen once. Germline and junction disagree at one end, which may indicate a read error. The gene calls are TRBV7-7 and TRBJ2-2; D is perhaps TRBD1 (6 bases). This CDR3 is 16 amino acids long. Germline V gene lookup returns CDR1 SSHAT and CDR2 FNYEAQ (reference sequence). CDR3 in DNA: TGTGCTAGCAGCTTGGACAGTATCTCGAACACCGGGGAGCTGTTTTTT. The encoded protein is CASSLDSISNTGELFF.

V gene TRBV14 combines with J gene TRBJ2-1; D remains ambiguous. Trimming stripped 0 bases from V and 12 bases from J, with 12 bases between. Germline CDR1 is SGHDN and CDR2 is FVKESK. The CDR3 consists of 13 residues. The CDR3: CASSQDMGFLQFF. The CDR3 coding sequence is TGTGCCAGCAGCCAAGACATGGGATTTTTGCAGTTCTTC.

The rearrangement uses TRBV14 and TRBJ2-5; D gene unclear. The V end lost 0 bases, the J end lost 7 bases, and 3 bases lay between the germline ends. In germline, CDR1 is SGHDN, CDR2 FVKESK. The CDR3 has 11 amino acids. CDR3 coding DNA: TGTGCCAGCAGCCAAGATGGGACCCAGTACTTC. Protein sequence: CASSQDGTQYF.

This clone was detected a few times. The V call is TRBV6-1, the J call TRBJ1-1, with 11 bases aligning to TRBD1. The V segment lost 7 bases and the J segment 6 bases; nucleotides outside the gene matches: 7. The germline gives CDR1 MNHNS, CDR2 SASEGT. This CDR3 contains 14 residues. The CDR3 loop is CASTPRTGGPEAFF. The CDR3 DNA reads TGTGCCAGCACCCCTCGGACAGGGGGCCCTGAAGCTTTCTTT.

This chain uses TRBV5-1 with TRBJ2-2; 11 nucleotides line up with TRBD2. Germline CDR1 and CDR2: SGHRS and YFSETQ. The V segment lost 4 bases and the J segment 5 bases; nucleotides outside the gene matches: 7. The CDR3 is 16 amino acids. CDR3 residues: CASSPNSGRGTGELFF. The DNA of the CDR3 is TGCGCCAGCAGCCCTAATAGCGGGAGGGGAACCGGGGAGCTGTTTTTT.

The chain carries TRBV7-8 and TRBJ2-3; D gene uncertain. The V and J ends lost 7 bases and 6 bases respectively, with 11 bases between them. This CDR3 has 12 amino acids. The germline V gene has CDR1 SGHVS and CDR2 FQNEAQ. The CDR3 is CASTPVWDTQYF. The DNA for the CDR3 is TGTGCCAGCACCCCCGTCTGGGATACGCAGTATTTT.

The CDR3 DNA reads TGTGCCAGCAGCTCCCGGGACACCAGCTATGGCTACACCTTC. It translates to CASSSRDTSYGYTF. V usage is TRBV7-8 and J usage is TRBJ1-2; TRBD1 might be the D (6 bases). The germline CDR1 and CDR2 sequences are SGHVS and FQNEAQ. V was clipped by 4 bases and J by 4 bases, with 13 bases between them. The CDR3 has 14 residues.